This record concerns one T cell receptor (beta chain) sequence. In its sample, this clonotype was seen a few times. Its target antigen remains unknown. Base-call qualities are not available, and no considerably larger clone is one nucleotide away. The germline V gene supplies CDR1 SQVTM and CDR2 ANQGSEA. CDR3 length: 13 amino acids, cysteine to phenylalanine. Only the CDR3 part of the read is kept: 39 bases, read in frame from the first base. Compared with germline, V lacks 7 bases and J lacks 3 bases; bases without a gene match: 7. The data originate from a study of T-cell reconstitution after alpha-beta-depleted transplantation in children (dated by TCRdb to between 2015 and 2016). For context, the study as a whole: Using TCR repertoire profiling, the study followed T-cell immune reconstitution in a quantitative way in children after TCRalphabeta/CD19-depleted allogeneic hematopoietic cell transplantation.

The method was PCR. These reads were obtained on an Illumina HiSeq 2500. TCR library preparation used molecular barcoding, with unique molecular identifiers applied to normalize quantification of the TCRbeta repertoire. Using fastp trimming at Q25 and MiXCR clonotype assembly, TCRdb reanalyzed the public sequencing data and kept in-frame beta chains. Every distinct CDR3 protein forms one entry, paired with its most common genes and DNA. Recorded for this sample are about 610,000 distinct CDR3 sequences; about 10% of them occurred a single time. The top ten constitute about 4% of the sample. This specimen was PBMCs from the stem cell graft donor, taken from the stem cell graft. This sequence uses TRBV29-1 and TRBJ2-7, and 9 junctional nucleotides match TRBD1. The sequence was obtained from a human donor who donated a stem cell graft to a child with acute myeloid leukemia. CDR3 region: CSAIDRGYYEQYF. At the DNA level, the sequence is TGCAGCGCCATAGACAGGGGGTACTACGAGCAGTACTTC.